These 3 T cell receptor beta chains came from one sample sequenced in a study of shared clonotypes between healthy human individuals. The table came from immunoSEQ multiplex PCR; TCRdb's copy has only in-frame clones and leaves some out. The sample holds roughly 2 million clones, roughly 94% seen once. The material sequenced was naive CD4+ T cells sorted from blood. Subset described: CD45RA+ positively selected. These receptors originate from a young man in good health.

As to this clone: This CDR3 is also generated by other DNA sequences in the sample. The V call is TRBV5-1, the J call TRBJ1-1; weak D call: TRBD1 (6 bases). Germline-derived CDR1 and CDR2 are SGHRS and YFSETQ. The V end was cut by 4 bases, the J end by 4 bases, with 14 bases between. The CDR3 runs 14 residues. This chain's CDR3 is CASSLQTGSTEAFF. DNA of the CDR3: TGCGCCAGCAGCCTACAGACAGGCTCCACTGAAGCTTTCTTT.

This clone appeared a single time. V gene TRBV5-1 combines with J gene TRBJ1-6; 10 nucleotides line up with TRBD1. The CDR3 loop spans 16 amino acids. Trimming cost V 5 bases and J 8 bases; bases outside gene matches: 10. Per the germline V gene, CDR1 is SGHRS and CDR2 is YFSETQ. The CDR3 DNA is TGCGCCAGCAGACAGGGACAGGGGTTCGGCGATTCACCCCTCCACTTT. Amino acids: CASRQGQGFGDSPLHF.

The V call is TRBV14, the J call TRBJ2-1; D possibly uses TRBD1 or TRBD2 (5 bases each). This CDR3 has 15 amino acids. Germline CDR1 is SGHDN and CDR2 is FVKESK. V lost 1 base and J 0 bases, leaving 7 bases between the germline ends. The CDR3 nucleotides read TGTGCCAGCAGCCAAGGGGGGACCTCCTACAATGAGCAGTTCTTC. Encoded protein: CASSQGGTSYNEQFF.